This T cell receptor (beta chain) was sequenced in a study of blood T cell repertoires in COVID-19. The repertoire was sequenced with immunoSEQ multiplex PCR; TCRdb's copy has only in-frame clones and lacks some. This sample carries 200,000 to 300,000 clones, around 90% of them seen once, and the ten largest clones take 3% to 4%. The V end was cut by 4 bases, the J end by 3 bases, with 4 bases between. From germline, CDR1 is SGHAT and CDR2 FQNNGV. The CDR3 contains 11 residues. The source material was peripheral blood. The receptor's source is a woman in her thirties or forties with acute or convalescent COVID-19. The chain has TRBV11-2 and TRBJ2-7, with no clear D. This chain's CDR3 is CASSSLYEQYV. CDR3 in DNA: TGTGCCAGCAGCTCCCTCTACGAGCAGTACGTC.